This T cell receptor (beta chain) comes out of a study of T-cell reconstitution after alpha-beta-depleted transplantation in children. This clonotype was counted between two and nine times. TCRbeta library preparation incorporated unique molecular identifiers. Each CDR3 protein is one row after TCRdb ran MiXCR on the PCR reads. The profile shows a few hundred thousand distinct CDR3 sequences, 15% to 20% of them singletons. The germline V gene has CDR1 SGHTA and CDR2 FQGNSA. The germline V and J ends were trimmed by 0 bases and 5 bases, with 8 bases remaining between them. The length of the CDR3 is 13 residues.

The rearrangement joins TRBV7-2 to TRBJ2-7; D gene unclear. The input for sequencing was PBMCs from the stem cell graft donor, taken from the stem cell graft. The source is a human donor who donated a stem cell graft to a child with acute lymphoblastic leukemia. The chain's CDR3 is CASSLASPNEQYF. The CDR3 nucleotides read TGTGCCAGCAGCTTAGCGTCTCCCAACGAGCAGTACTTC.